This T cell receptor (beta chain) was found in a study of cytomegalovirus exposure and HLA in healthy donors. The primer mix had 60 Vbeta and 13 Jbeta primers. Generated by immunoSEQ multiplex PCR, the TCRdb table keeps only in-frame clones and is missing some. In the table there are about 150,000 clones, just under 75% of which are singletons. With V trimmed by 1 base and J by 6 bases, 2 bases remained unmatched. The germline V gene has CDR1 SGHVS and CDR2 FQNEAQ. The CDR3 extends over 14 amino acids. The chain couples TRBV7-8 to TRBJ1-1; 10 bases match TRBD1. The sequence was obtained from a woman aged 18-29 years in good health and CMV-seronegative. Material: PBMCs. For the CDR3, the DNA is TGTGCCAGCAGCTTAGTGACAGGGGGCCCTGAAGCTTTCTTT. Protein product: CASSLVTGGPEAFF.